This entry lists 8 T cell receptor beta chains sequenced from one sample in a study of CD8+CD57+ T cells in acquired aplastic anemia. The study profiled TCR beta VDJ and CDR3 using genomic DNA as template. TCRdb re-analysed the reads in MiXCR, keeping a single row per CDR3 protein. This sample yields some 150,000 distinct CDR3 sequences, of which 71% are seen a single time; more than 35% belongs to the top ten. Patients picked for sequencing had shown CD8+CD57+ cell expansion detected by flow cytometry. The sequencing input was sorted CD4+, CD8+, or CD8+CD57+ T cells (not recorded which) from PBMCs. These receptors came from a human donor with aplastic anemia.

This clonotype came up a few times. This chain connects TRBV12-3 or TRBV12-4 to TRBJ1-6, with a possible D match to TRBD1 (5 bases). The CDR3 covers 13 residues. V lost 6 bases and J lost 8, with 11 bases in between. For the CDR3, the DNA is TGTGCCAGCAGAATTGCGGGGGATTCACCCCTCCACTTT. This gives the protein CASRIAGDSPLHF.

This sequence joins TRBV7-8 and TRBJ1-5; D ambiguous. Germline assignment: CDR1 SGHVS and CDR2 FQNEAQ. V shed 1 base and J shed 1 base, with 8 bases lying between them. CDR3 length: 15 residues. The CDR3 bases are TGTGCCAGCAGCTTAGTTGGCGGAAGCAATCAGCCCCAGCATTTT. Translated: CASSLVGGSNQPQHF.

For the CDR3, the DNA is TGTGCCAGTAGTATGAAGCCAGGGTCGTATGGCTACACCTTC. It codes for CASSMKPGSYGYTF. V and J are TRBV19 and TRBJ1-2; weak D call: TRBD1 (5 bases). The germline V gene has CDR1 LNHDA and CDR2 SQIVND (reference sequence). This CDR3 contains 14 residues. The V gene lost 3 bases and the J gene lost 5 bases, with 13 bases spanning the gap.

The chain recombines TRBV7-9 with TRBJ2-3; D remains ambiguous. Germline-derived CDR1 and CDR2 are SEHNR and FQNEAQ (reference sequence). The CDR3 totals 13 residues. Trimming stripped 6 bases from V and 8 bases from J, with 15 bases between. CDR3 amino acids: CASRNGGLATQYF. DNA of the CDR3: TGTGCCAGCAGGAACGGTGGTTTGGCTACGCAGTATTTT.

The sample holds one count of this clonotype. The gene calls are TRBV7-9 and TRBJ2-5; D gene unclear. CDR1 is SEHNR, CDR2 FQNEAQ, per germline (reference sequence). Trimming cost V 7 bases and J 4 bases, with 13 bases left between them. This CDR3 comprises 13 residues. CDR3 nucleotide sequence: TGTGCCAGCAACCCCGGAACGAGAGAGACCCAGTACTTC. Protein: CASNPGTRETQYF. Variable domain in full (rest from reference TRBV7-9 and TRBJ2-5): DTGVSQNPRHKITKRGQNVTFRCDPISEHNRLYWYRQTLGQGPEFLTYFQNEAQLEKSRLLSDRFSAERPKGSFSTLEIQRTEQGDSAMYLCASNPGTRETQYFGPGTRLLVL.

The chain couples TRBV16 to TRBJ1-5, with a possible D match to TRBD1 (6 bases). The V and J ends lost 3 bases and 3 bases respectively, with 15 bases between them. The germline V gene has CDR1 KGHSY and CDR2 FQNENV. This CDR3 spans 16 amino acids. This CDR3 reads CASSQIRTVSNQPQHF. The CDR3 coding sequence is TGTGCCAGCAGCCAGATAAGGACAGTTTCCAATCAGCCCCAGCATTTT.

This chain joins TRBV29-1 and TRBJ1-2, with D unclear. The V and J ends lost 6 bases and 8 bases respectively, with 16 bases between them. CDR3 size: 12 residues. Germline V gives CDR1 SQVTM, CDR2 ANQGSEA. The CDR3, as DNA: TGCAGCGTGCATACACGTAGTTGGGGCTACACCTTC. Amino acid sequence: CSVHTRSWGYTF.

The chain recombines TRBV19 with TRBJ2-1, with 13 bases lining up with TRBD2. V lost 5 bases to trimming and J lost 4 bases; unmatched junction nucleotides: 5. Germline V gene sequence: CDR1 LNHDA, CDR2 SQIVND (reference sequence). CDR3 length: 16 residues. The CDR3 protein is CASSAKLAGGYNEQFF. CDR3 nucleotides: TGTGCCAGTAGTGCCAAACTAGCGGGGGGGTACAATGAGCAGTTCTTC. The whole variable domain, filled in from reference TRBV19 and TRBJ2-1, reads DGGITQSPKYLFRKEGQNVTLSCEQNLNHDAMYWYRQDPGQGLRLIYYSQIVNDFQKGDIAEGYSVSREKKESFPLTVTSAQKNPTAFYLCASSAKLAGGYNEQFFGPGTRLTVL.